This T cell receptor beta chain was identified during a study of identical twins. TCRdb independently ran MiXCR on the 5' RACE reads; one entry per CDR3 protein. The sample records around 530,000 distinct CDR3 sequences, roughly 15% being singletons. Losses at the gene ends were 6 bases for V and 6 bases for J; bases not matched to a gene: 5. The CDR3 covers 12 residues. Germline V gene sequence: CDR1 SQVTM, CDR2 ANQGSEA. Findings and limits, study-wide: Invariant T cells like MAIT and iNKT could partly confound the zero-insertion analyses.

On this clonotype itself: Its antigen is as yet unknown.

These data were also filed under a second study, of yellow fever vaccine responses in identical twins. Turning to that study: Twins reportedly mounted vaccine T cell responses that seemed partly convergent, partly personalized.

The receptor was derived from a woman aged 18-29 years in good health. The material sequenced was CD4+ T cells sorted from blood. The rearrangement links TRBV29-1 to TRBJ1-1, with 9 bases aligning to TRBD1. CDR3 region: CSVSRQGAEAFF. The CDR3, as DNA: TGCAGCGTCTCCCGACAGGGGGCTGAAGCTTTCTTT.